The T cell receptor beta chain described here comes from a study of blood T cell repertoires in COVID-19. For the study at large: Researchers got acute and convalescent COVID-19 samples from the United States, Italy and Spain. Nucleic acid was either cDNA or gDNA, and it came from T cells, B-cell-depleted T cells, or PBMCs.

The CDR3 loop spans 14 amino acids. Germline lookup yields CDR1 MNHNS and CDR2 SASEGT. Trimming took 3 bases from V and 4 from J, leaving 10 bases between them. In the authors' workflow: Cell counts per sample came from amplifying reference gene primers. Libraries were prepared by immunoSEQ multiplex PCR; TCRdb keeps only in-frame clonotypes and omits some of them. From that table come the V and J calls and clone size; the DNA was used to work out D and trimming. Here the sample spans around 40,000 clones, over 80% being singletons. The chain combines TRBV6-1 with TRBJ1-3; no clear D gene. The sequencing input was peripheral blood. The receptor comes from a man aged 45-65 years with active or convalescent COVID-19. The CDR3 region has the DNA TGTGCCAGCAGTGATCCCCACAAAGGAAACACCATATATTTT. It translates to CASSDPHKGNTIYF.